This T cell receptor (beta chain) appears in the sequencing data of a study of shared clonotypes between healthy human individuals. Notes on the study in general: Enrolling few donors narrowed the genetic and exposure-history diversity that was represented.

Libraries were prepared by immunoSEQ multiplex PCR; TCRdb keeps only in-frame clonotypes and omits some of them. The table includes hundreds of thousands of clones, roughly four fifths detected once. The germline V gene has CDR1 SGHAT and CDR2 FQNNGV. Trimming took off 0 bases at V and 11 bases at J, with 11 bases between the two ends. The CDR3 consists of 13 residues. As for this clone: The antigen is undetermined.

Donors had no recently reported acute infections or vaccinations and were HIV-negative. Some 92 million PBMCs per unsorted sample were used for genomic DNA. The chain carries TRBV11-2 and TRBJ1-5; no firm D call. The source of this sequence is a woman aged 40 to 49 in good health. Some clones in this sample may be carry-over from other donors' samples. The sample comprised PBMCs. The CDR3 DNA reads TGTGCCAGCAGCTTAGAAGATTTCGGGACCCAGCATTTT. Amino acids: CASSLEDFGTQHF.